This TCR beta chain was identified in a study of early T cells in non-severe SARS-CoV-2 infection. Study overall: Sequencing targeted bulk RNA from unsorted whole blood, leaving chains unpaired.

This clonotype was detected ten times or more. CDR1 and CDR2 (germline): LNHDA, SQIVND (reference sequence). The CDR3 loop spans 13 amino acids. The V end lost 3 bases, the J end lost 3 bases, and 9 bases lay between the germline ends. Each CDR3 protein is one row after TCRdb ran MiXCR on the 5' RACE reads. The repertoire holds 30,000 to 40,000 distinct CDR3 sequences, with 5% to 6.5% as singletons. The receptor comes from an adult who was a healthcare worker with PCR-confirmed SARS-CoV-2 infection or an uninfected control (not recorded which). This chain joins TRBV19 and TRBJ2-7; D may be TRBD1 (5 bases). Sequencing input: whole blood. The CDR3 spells CASSMGQGYEQYF. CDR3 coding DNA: TGTGCCAGTAGTATGGGGCAGGGCTACGAGCAGTACTTC.